This T cell receptor beta chain is from a study of shared clonotypes between healthy human individuals. The CDR3 loop spans 15 amino acids. The germline V gene encodes CDR1 SGDLS and CDR2 YYNGEE. Trimming stripped 0 bases from V and 3 bases from J, with 9 bases between. Assay used: immunoSEQ multiplex PCR; TCRdb lists only in-frame clones, some missing. The table has 2 million to 2.5 million clones, more than 90% seen once. Nashville, Tennessee was home to all donors, who were Caucasian adults. Material for sequencing was naive CD4+ T cells sorted from blood. Sample subset: CD45RA+ positively selected. This clonotype originated in a man aged 18 to 29 in good health. The chain joins TRBV9 to TRBJ1-4; D is ambiguous. Here the CDR3 reads CASSVDDGPNEKLFF. As DNA, the CDR3 is TGTGCCAGCAGCGTAGATGATGGCCCTAATGAAAAACTGTTTTTT.